These 29 T cell receptor beta chains were sequenced from one sample in a study of blood T cells in healthy people across ages. A sample-barcoded 5' primer and a J-beta primer mix were used in a second PCR of roughly 7 to 11 cycles. TCRdb used MiXCR to reprocess the 5' RACE reads, holding one entry per CDR3 protein. The sample lists approximately 800,000 distinct CDR3 sequences; roughly 64% were seen once. Sequencing was carried out using blood. These receptors all stem from a man in his thirties or forties in good health.

The CDR3 protein is CASSKSQIGTAEETQYF. The CDR3 DNA is TGTGCCAGCAGCAAATCCCAGATAGGGACAGCCGAAGAGACCCAGTACTTC. V and J are TRBV21-1 and TRBJ2-5; the listed D gene, TRBD1, was not tested against the DNA. TRBV21-1 is flagged as a pseudogene. This CDR3 contains 17 residues.

The count of this clonotype is one. V gene TRBV18 combines with J gene TRBJ2-7; D possibly corresponds to TRBD1 (6 bases). CDR3 length: 15 amino acids. Germline assignment: CDR1 KGHSH and CDR2 LQKENI. V lost 0 bases and J 2 bases, leaving 11 bases between the germline ends. CDR3 sequence reads: CASSPPNREAYEQYF. The CDR3 nucleotides are TGTGCCAGCTCACCACCGAACAGGGAAGCCTACGAGCAGTACTTC.

This clonotype came up a few times. The V gene is TRBV5-1, the J gene TRBJ2-5; D is undetermined. This CDR3 region has 13 residues. Germline assignment: CDR1 SGHRS and CDR2 YFSETQ. Deletions cut 3 bases from V and 5 bases from J, with 11 bases between. This CDR3 reads CASSSKSKETQYF. In DNA form, the CDR3 reads TGCGCCAGCAGCTCCAAGAGCAAGGAGACCCAGTACTTC.

This clonotype was detected a few times. This chain uses TRBV7-9 with TRBJ2-1, with 9 nucleotides matching TRBD2. Germline V gene sequence: CDR1 SEHNR, CDR2 FQNEAQ (reference sequence). With 7 bases clipped from V and 6 bases from J, the junction kept 1 base outside the gene matches. CDR3 length: 12 residues. The CDR3 sequence is CASKLAGNEQFF. The CDR3 bases are TGTGCCAGCAAACTAGCGGGCAATGAGCAGTTCTTC. Based on the CDR3 plus reference TRBV7-9 and TRBJ2-1, the full variable domain is DTGVSQNPRHKITKRGQNVTFRCDPISEHNRLYWYRQTLGQGPEFLTYFQNEAQLEKSRLLSDRFSAERPKGSFSTLEIQRTEQGDSAMYLCASKLAGNEQFFGPGTRLTVL.

This chain links TRBV29-1 with TRBJ2-5, with 8 bases matching TRBD2. The germline V gene encodes CDR1 SQVTM and CDR2 ANQGSEA. V dropped 7 bases and J dropped 3; count of bases not matched to a gene: 7. CDR3 length: 13 amino acids. The CDR3 loop is CSGEGLGEETQYF. The CDR3 DNA reads as TGCAGCGGGGAGGGACTAGGGGAAGAGACCCAGTACTTC.

In this sample, this clonotype turned up many times. The chain combines TRBV6-5 with TRBJ2-1; D unresolved. The CDR3 covers 11 residues. Germline V lookup: CDR1 MNHEY, CDR2 SVGAGI. With 6 bases removed from V and 2 bases from J, the gap between germline ends came to 2 bases. The CDR3, as DNA: TGTGCCAGCAGCACCTACAATGAGCAGTTCTTC. This encodes CASSTYNEQFF.

This sequence joins TRBV7-2 and TRBJ2-1; D gene uncertain. Trimming shortened V by 2 bases and J by 7 bases, and 12 bases separated the two germline ends. From germline, CDR1 is SGHTA and CDR2 FQGNSA. The CDR3 covers 14 residues. The CDR3 loop reads CASSLSVRGNEQFF. Written as DNA, the CDR3 is TGTGCCAGCAGCTTATCAGTACGTGGTAATGAGCAGTTCTTC.

The V gene is TRBV13, the J gene TRBJ2-1, with 9 positions matching TRBD1. Trimming cost V 4 bases and J 8 bases; bases outside gene matches: 6. CDR1 PRHDT and CDR2 FYEKMQ come from the germline V gene (reference sequence). There are 14 residues in the CDR3. As DNA, the CDR3 is TGTGCCAGCAGCTCGAACAGGGGGCACGATGAGCAGTTCTTC. Amino acid sequence: CASSSNRGHDEQFF.

The V call is TRBV2, the J call TRBJ2-7; D is tentatively TRBD1 or TRBD2 (5 bases each). The CDR3 spans 15 residues. V gave up 5 bases and J gave up 3 bases, with 17 bases separating them. Germline loops: CDR1 SNHLY, CDR2 FYNNEI. The CDR3 sequence: CASSKEAGSLYEQYF. CDR3 coding DNA: TGTGCCAGCAGTAAGGAGGCAGGGAGTCTCTACGAGCAGTACTTC.

This clonotype turned up a few times. This chain connects TRBV10-3 to TRBJ1-1, with D unresolved. The CDR3 runs to 14 residues. The V and J ends lost 3 bases and 1 base respectively, with 9 bases between them. The germline gives CDR1 ENHRY, CDR2 SYGVKD. CDR3 residues: CAISDKDGNTEAFF. The CDR3 DNA sequence: TGTGCCATCAGTGACAAGGACGGGAACACTGAAGCTTTCTTT.

V gene TRBV25-1 combines with J gene TRBJ2-5; D unclear. With 3 bases removed from V and 2 bases from J, the gap between germline ends came to 7 bases. In germline, CDR1 is MGHDK, CDR2 SYGVNS. The CDR3 contains 13 residues. CDR3 coding DNA: TGTGCCAGCAGTGATGGCCGTCAAGAGACCCAGTACTTC. Translating it yields CASSDGRQETQYF.

This clonotype was recorded at least ten times. The chain combines TRBV3-1 with TRBJ2-7; 15 bases fit TRBD2. The CDR3 contains 14 residues. V gave up 4 bases and J gave up 7 bases; unmatched junction bases: 2. Germline assignment: CDR1 LGHDT and CDR2 YNNKEL (reference sequence). CDR3 in DNA: TGTGCCAGCAGCCCCGGGACTAGCGGGGGGGAGCAGTACTTC. It encodes CASSPGTSGGEQYF.

J is TRBJ2-4 and V is TRBV20-1; weak D call: TRBD2 (5 bases). TRBJ2-7 explains the end of the DNA better; the J call may be wrong. The CDR3 covers 14 residues. Germline CDR1 is DFQATT and CDR2 is SNEGSKA (reference sequence). CDR3 bases: TGCAGTGCCCTAAAGGGAGTGTTCTTCCACGAGCAGTACTTC. As protein: CSALKGVFFHEQYF.

The V gene is TRBV5-1, the J gene TRBJ2-2; TRBD2 agrees at 7 bases. The CDR3 loop spans 16 amino acids. In germline, CDR1 is SGHRS, CDR2 YFSETQ. Trimming at V came to 4 bases and at J to 4 bases, leaving 10 bases not matched to a gene. CDR3 residues: CASSTYPGGGTGELFF. The CDR3 DNA sequence: TGCGCCAGCAGCACTTACCCGGGAGGAGGCACCGGGGAGCTGTTTTTT.

The chain carries TRBV10-3 and TRBJ1-4; D unresolved. The CDR3 extends over 17 amino acids. The V gene lost 0 bases and the J gene lost 8 bases, with 19 bases spanning the gap. Germline V CDR1 and CDR2: ENHRY, SYGVKD. This chain's CDR3 is CAISESPLTNGREKLFF. The CDR3 DNA sequence: TGTGCCATCAGTGAGTCCCCCCTGACGAACGGCCGGGAAAAACTGTTTTTT.

This sequence joins TRBV20-1 and TRBJ1-2; D is unclear. Trimming left V 6 bases short and J 1 base short, with 12 bases between. Germline V gene data show CDR1 as DFQATT and CDR2 as SNEGSKA (reference sequence). The CDR3 is made up of 13 amino acids. CDR3 in amino acids: CSAKIDGNYGYTF. The DNA of the CDR3 is TGCAGTGCCAAGATCGACGGTAACTATGGCTACACCTTC.

This clonotype was seen a single time. The rearrangement uses TRBV5-1 and TRBJ1-6, with D maybe TRBD1 (6 bases). This CDR3 region has 14 residues. CDR1 and CDR2 (germline): SGHRS, YFSETQ. The V gene lost 0 bases and the J gene lost 10 bases, with 11 bases spanning the gap. The CDR3 DNA follows: TGCGCCAGCAGCTTGGGGACAGTCGGCTCACCCCTCCACTTT. Its protein product is CASSLGTVGSPLHF.

The rearrangement links TRBV29-1 to TRBJ1-1; no firm D call. This CDR3 is 13 amino acids long. Per the germline V gene, CDR1 is SQVTM and CDR2 is ANQGSEA. Trimming left V 5 bases short and J 0 bases short, with 10 bases between. CDR3 region: CSVQATLNTEAFF. CDR3 DNA: TGCAGCGTTCAGGCGACCCTGAACACTGAAGCTTTCTTT.

The chain is built from TRBV29-1 and TRBJ1-2; maybe TRBD1 (5 bases). Trimming took off 4 bases at V and 8 bases at J, with 14 bases between the two ends. CDR1 and CDR2 (germline): SQVTM, ANQGSEA. This CDR3 has 12 amino acids. The CDR3 loop reads CSVVFGGFGYTF. The CDR3 coding sequence is TGCAGCGTTGTGTTTGGGGGGTTCGGCTACACCTTC.

A few counts support this clonotype. The V call is TRBV15, the J call TRBJ2-5, with D possibly TRBD2 on 5 matching bases. The CDR3 consists of 13 residues. CDR1 and CDR2 (germline): LNHNV, YYDKDF (reference sequence). The germline V and J ends were trimmed by 4 bases and 5 bases, with 11 bases remaining between them. CDR3 DNA: TGTGCCACCAGCATAGGGAGAAGGGAGACCCAGTACTTC. This encodes CATSIGRRETQYF.

This clonotype was counted a few times. This rearrangement joins TRBV24-1 to TRBJ2-3; TRBD2 is a possible D gene (5 bases). V lost 5 bases to trimming and J lost 2 bases, with 19 bases between them. CDR1 KGHDR and CDR2 SFDVKD come from the germline V gene. The CDR3 totals 17 residues. The CDR3 loop reads CATSAVSADSTTDTQYF. The CDR3, as DNA: TGTGCCACCAGTGCCGTGAGCGCGGACTCAACCACAGATACGCAGTATTTT.

The chain recombines TRBV20-1 with TRBJ2-5; D is tentatively TRBD1 or TRBD2 (5 bases each). The V gene lost 5 bases and the J gene lost 5 bases, with 12 bases spanning the gap. Germline CDR1 and CDR2: DFQATT and SNEGSKA (reference sequence). This CDR3 spans 12 amino acids. CDR3 DNA sequence: TGCAGTGCTCCAGGGACCGCGGAGACCCAGTACTTC. This encodes CSAPGTAETQYF.

The DNA for the CDR3 is TGTGCCAGCAGCCGACGACAGAGCAATCAGCCCCAGCATTTT. It translates to CASSRRQSNQPQHF. The chain is built from TRBV5-6 and TRBJ1-5, with D possibly being TRBD1 (5 bases). Per the germline V gene, CDR1 is SGHDT and CDR2 is YYEEEE. There are 14 residues in the CDR3. Trimming cost V 4 bases and J 1 base, with 9 bases left between them.

The rearrangement uses TRBV7-2 and TRBJ2-3; D is unresolved. This CDR3 contains 21 residues. Per germline, CDR1 SGHTA and CDR2 FQGNSA. V gave up 6 bases and J gave up 1 base, with 32 bases separating them. In nucleotides, the CDR3 is TGTGCCAGCAGTTTACGCCCCTTTACGGGCCCCCCGTTCGGTGGCACAGATACGCAGTATTTT. Protein sequence: CASSLRPFTGPPFGGTDTQYF.

To note about this clonotype: Germline and junction disagree at one end, which may indicate a read error. This chain connects TRBV30 to TRBJ2-5, with a possible D match to TRBD2 (5 bases). This CDR3 contains 12 residues. The germline gives CDR1 GTSNPN, CDR2 SVGIG (reference sequence). This chain's CDR3 is CAGSVEFVEQYF. In DNA form, the CDR3 reads TGTGCCGGGAGTGTAGAGTTCGTTGAGCAGTACTTC.

The rearrangement uses TRBV5-1 and TRBJ2-1, with D perhaps matching TRBD2 (7 bases). The ends were cut back, 5 bases at V and 7 bases at J, with 13 bases in the middle. Per germline, CDR1 SGHRS and CDR2 YFSETQ. The CDR3 spans 13 residues. The CDR3 here is CASRGGGRNEQFF. Written as DNA, the CDR3 is TGCGCCAGCAGGGGGGGGGGCCGAAATGAGCAGTTCTTC.

Turning to this clonotype: Germline is not matched at one junction end, which may reflect a read error. This rearrangement joins TRBV6-5 to TRBJ2-1; D perhaps matches TRBD2 (5 bases). This CDR3 is 12 amino acids long. Germline V gene sequence: CDR1 MNHEY, CDR2 SVGAGI. For the CDR3, the DNA is TGTGCCAGCAAAACAGACTACAATGAGCTGTTCTTC. Its protein product is CASKTDYNELFF.

This clonotype was picked up many times. The chain links TRBV5-6 to TRBJ1-5, with D possibly TRBD1 on 5 matching bases. The CDR3 is made up of 16 amino acids. V was clipped by 4 bases and J by 2 bases, with 16 bases between them. Germline CDR1 reads SGHDT; CDR2 reads YYEEEE. The CDR3 nucleotides are TGTGCCAGCAGCCGATCGACAGAACTTCGCAATCAGCCCCAGCATTTT. This codes for CASSRSTELRNQPQHF.

CDR3 DNA: TGTGCCAGCAGTTTAGGACGAGCTCCGTTCTTC. Translated: CASSLGRAPFF. The chain joins TRBV28 to TRBJ2-1; D is ambiguous. The CDR3 is 11 residues long. The germline V and J ends were trimmed by 2 bases and 15 bases, with 11 bases remaining between them. Germline V gene lookup returns CDR1 MDHEN and CDR2 SYDVKM. Together with reference TRBV28 and TRBJ2-1, the CDR3 gives the full variable domain: DVKVTQSSRYLVKRTGEKVFLECVQDMDHENMFWYRQDPGLGLRLIYFSYDVKMKEKGDIPEGYSVSREKKERFSLILESASTNQTSMYLCASSLGRAPFFGPGTRLTVL.